These T cell receptor beta chains were read from a single sample in a study of identical twins. TCRdb ran MiXCR on the 5' RACE reads and lists one entry per CDR3 protein. The table lists 400,000 to 550,000 distinct CDR3 sequences, 22% of them singletons. The same data also contributed to another study, on T cells expressing NK-cell markers.

Sequenced sample: CD4+ T cells sorted from blood. The receptors come from a woman younger than 30 in good health. The CDR3 runs from the conserved cysteine through the conserved F or W. A D gene is named only where the DNA matches it firmly. Clone size, where shown, is once, few, many, or a class for clones that have expanded.

J gene: TRBJ1-2; clone size: few; V gene: TRBV5-6; D gene: -; CDR3 DNA: TGTGCCAGCAGCTTGGTCTTAAATAACTATGGCTACACCTTC; CDR3 protein: CASSLVLNNYGYTF
J gene: TRBJ1-5; clone size: -; V gene: TRBV20-1; D gene: -; CDR3 DNA: TGCAGTGCTAGGGACGCATTTAGCAATCAGCCCCAGCATTTT; CDR3 protein: CSARDAFSNQPQHF
J gene: TRBJ1-2; clone size: -; V gene: TRBV19; D gene: -; CDR3 DNA: TGTGCCAGTACCGGAGGCGCAGATATCTATGGCTACACCTTC; CDR3 protein: CASTGGADIYGYTF
J gene: TRBJ1-1; clone size: few; V gene: TRBV5-1; D gene: -; CDR3 DNA: TGCGCCAGCAGCTTTGGAGGGCGGGGCACTGAAGCTTTCTTT; CDR3 protein: CASSFGGRGTEAFF
J gene: TRBJ2-2; clone size: few; V gene: TRBV6-1; D gene: TRBD1; CDR3 DNA: TGTGCCAGCAGTAGGACAGGTATCCCCGCCGGGGAGCTGTTTTTT; CDR3 protein: CASSRTGIPAGELFF
J gene: TRBJ2-1; clone size: many; V gene: TRBV12-3/TRBV12-4; D gene: TRBD1; CDR3 DNA: TGTGCCAGCAGTCGCGGGACAGGGCTTAACAATGAGCAGTTCTTC; CDR3 protein: CASSRGTGLNNEQFF
J gene: TRBJ2-2; clone size: -; V gene: TRBV28; D gene: -; CDR3 DNA: TGTGCCAGCAGTCCAAATGTAGGGGGGGAGCTGTTTTTT; CDR3 protein: CASSPNVGGELFF
J gene: TRBJ2-3; clone size: -; V gene: TRBV10-1; D gene: TRBD1; CDR3 DNA: TGCGCCAGCAGTGAGCGCCCCGGGACAGGTCGGGATACGCAGTATTTT; CDR3 protein: CASSERPGTGRDTQYF
J gene: TRBJ2-3; clone size: -; V gene: TRBV7-9; D gene: TRBD1; CDR3 DNA: TGTGCCAGCATCCCCGGGACAGGGGGCGCAGATACGCAGTATTTT; CDR3 protein: CASIPGTGGADTQYF
J gene: TRBJ1-1; clone size: few; V gene: TRBV5-6; D gene: -; CDR3 DNA: TGTGCCAGCAGCTTGGCCGGATCCTTAATGAACACTGAAGCTTTCTTT; CDR3 protein: CASSLAGSLMNTEAFF
J gene: TRBJ2-7; clone size: -; V gene: TRBV20-1; D gene: TRBD1; CDR3 DNA: TGCAGTGCTAGAGATAGGGGGACAGGGTCCTACGAGCAGTACTTC; CDR3 protein: CSARDRGTGSYEQYF
J gene: TRBJ1-2; clone size: few; V gene: TRBV12-3/TRBV12-4; D gene: TRBD1; CDR3 DNA: TGTGCCAGCAGTTTCCTGGCAGGGGGCGCGGCGGGCTACACCTTC; CDR3 protein: CASSFLAGGAAGYTF
J gene: TRBJ1-4; clone size: few; V gene: TRBV5-1; D gene: -; CDR3 DNA: TGCGCCAGCAGCTTGACGGATGCAACTAATGAAAAACTGTTTTTT; CDR3 protein: CASSLTDATNEKLFF
J gene: TRBJ2-1; clone size: many; V gene: TRBV20-1; D gene: TRBD2; CDR3 DNA: TGCAGTGCCACTAGCGGGAGGAGCTCCTACAATGAGCAGTTCTTC; CDR3 protein: CSATSGRSSYNEQFF
J gene: TRBJ2-5; clone size: many; V gene: TRBV20-1; D gene: TRBD1; CDR3 DNA: TGCAGTGCCAGACAGGGCCAAGAGACCCAGTACTTC; CDR3 protein: CSARQGQETQYF